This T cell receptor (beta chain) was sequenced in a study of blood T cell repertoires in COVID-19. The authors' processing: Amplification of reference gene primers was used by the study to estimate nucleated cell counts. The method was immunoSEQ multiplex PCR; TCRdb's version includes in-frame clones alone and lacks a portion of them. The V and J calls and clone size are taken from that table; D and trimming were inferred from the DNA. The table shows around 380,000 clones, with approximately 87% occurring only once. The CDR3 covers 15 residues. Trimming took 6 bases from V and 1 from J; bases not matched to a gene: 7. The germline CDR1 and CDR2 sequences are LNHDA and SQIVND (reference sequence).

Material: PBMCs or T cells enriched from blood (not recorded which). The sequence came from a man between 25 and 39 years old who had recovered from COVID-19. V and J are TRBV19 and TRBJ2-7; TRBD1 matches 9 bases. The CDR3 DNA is TGTGCCAGTAGACTTGGGGGACAGGGATCCTACGAGCAGTACTTC. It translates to CASRLGGQGSYEQYF.